The 25 T cell receptor beta chains presented below share a single source sample, sequenced in a study of CD8+ T cells in alopecia areata. Extracted RNA was reverse transcribed, and the resulting cDNA served as sequencing template. Clones were sequenced by immunoSEQ multiplex PCR, and TCRdb holds only the in-frame ones, with some missing. The profile shows around 100,000 clones, less than 75% of them singletons. Treatment described: oral pan-JAK inhibitor, 5-10 mg twice daily. Sample: CD8+ T cells sorted from blood, taken at week 24, from a patient treated with tofacitinib. These receptors came from a human donor with alopecia areata.

This clone has only one observation. This rearrangement joins TRBV27 to TRBJ2-7; D is possibly TRBD1 (6 bases). V lost 2 bases and J 2 bases, leaving 13 bases between the germline ends. In germline, CDR1 is MNHEY, CDR2 SMNVEV (reference sequence). The CDR3 has 15 residues. In DNA form, the CDR3 reads TGTGCCAGCAGTTTAACTCGAGACAGGACCTACGAGCAGTACTTC. Translation: CASSLTRDRTYEQYF.

The chain carries TRBV5-4 and TRBJ1-2; 7 bases line up with TRBD1. V was pared by 4 bases and J by 1 base, with 4 bases of the junction left unmatched. The CDR3 contains 14 residues. Germline lookup yields CDR1 SGHNT and CDR2 YYREEE (reference sequence). The CDR3 nucleotides are TGTGCCAGCAGCCCGGGACAGATTAACTATGGCTACACCTTC. Encoded protein: CASSPGQINYGYTF.

The CDR3 DNA reads as TGTGCGGGGGGCCAGCCACAAGATACGCAGTATTTT. Translating gives CAGGQPQDTQYF. The chain carries TRBV7-2 and TRBJ2-3; the D gene could be TRBD1 or TRBD2 (6 bases each). Per germline, CDR1 SGHTA and CDR2 FQGNSA. The CDR3 sequence is 12 residues long.

A few counts support this clone. The chain recombines TRBV30 with TRBJ2-5; unclear D gene. The end of the DNA fits TRBJ2-7 better, so the J call may be wrong. CDR1 is GTSNPN, CDR2 SVGIG, per germline (reference sequence). This CDR3 spans 13 amino acids. CDR3 amino acids: CAWSGPPTYEQYF. CDR3 nucleotide sequence: TGTGCCTGGAGTGGCCCGCCGACCTACGAGCAGTACTTC.

The gene calls are TRBV7-6 and TRBJ2-5; D unclear. Germline lookup yields CDR1 SGHVS and CDR2 FNYEAQ. Trimming removed 6 bases at V and 2 bases at J, with 7 bases between. This CDR3 spans 12 amino acids. CDR3 bases: TGTGCCAGCAGTCCCGTTCAAGAGACCCAGTACTTC. Protein product: CASSPVQETQYF. Looking up the rest from reference TRBV7-6 and TRBJ2-5 gives the full variable domain: GAGVSQSPRYKVTKRGQDVALRCDPISGHVSLYWYRQALGQGPEFLTYFNYEAQQDKSGLPNDRFSAERPEGSISTLTIQRTEQRDSAMYRCASSPVQETQYFGPGTRLLVL.

This chain links TRBV15 with TRBJ1-3, with D possibly being TRBD1 (5 bases). V dropped 5 bases and J dropped 10 bases, with 12 bases sitting between them. Germline CDR1 LNHNV, CDR2 YYDKDF (reference sequence). CDR3 length: 12 residues. Here the CDR3 reads CATSGGFGTIYF. The CDR3 nucleotides are TGTGCCACCAGCGGGGGTTTTGGGACCATATATTTT.

This clone was seen a few times. The chain combines TRBV4-1 with TRBJ2-5; weak D call: TRBD1 (5 bases). Germline assignment: CDR1 MGHRA and CDR2 YSYEKL. Between the trimmed V and J ends, which lost 0 bases and 5 bases, there was a span of 16 bases. CDR3 length equals 16 residues. CDR3 nucleotides: TGCGCCAGCAGCCAAGATAGTTGGGGCAGAAGGGAGACCCAGTACTTC. This translates into CASSQDSWGRRETQYF.

This clone was counted between two and nine times. This chain uses TRBV4-1 with TRBJ2-2; 9 bases agree with TRBD1. Germline V lookup: CDR1 MGHRA, CDR2 YSYEKL. The CDR3 extends over 15 amino acids. Trimming removed 5 bases from V and 4 bases from J; junction bases left unmatched: 5. CDR3 coding DNA: TGCGCCAGCAGCTTCCGGGACAGGGCCACCGGGGAGCTGTTTTTT. Translation: CASSFRDRATGELFF.

This chain connects TRBV27 to TRBJ1-1; D gene uncertain. The V end was cut by 6 bases, the J end by 1 base, with 12 bases between. This CDR3 is built from 14 residues. Germline CDR1 MNHEY, CDR2 SMNVEV (reference sequence). Written as DNA, the CDR3 is TGTGCCAGCAGGCTTATTCAAGGGAACACTGAAGCTTTCTTT. It translates to CASRLIQGNTEAFF.

This chain uses TRBV7-3 with TRBJ2-3, with a tentative D call TRBD2 (5 bases). The CDR3 is 15 amino acids. The V end lost 3 bases, the J end lost 4 bases, and 14 bases lay between the germline ends. Germline V CDR1 and CDR2: SGHTA, FQGTGA. DNA of the CDR3: TGTGCCAGCAGCTTTCTCCGGGGTCGGGCAGATACGCAGTATTTT. Encoded protein: CASSFLRGRADTQYF. Based on the CDR3 plus reference TRBV7-3 and TRBJ2-3, the full variable domain is GAGVSQTPSNKVTEKGKYVELRCDPISGHTALYWYRQSLGQGPEFLIYFQGTGAADDSGLPNDRFFAVRPEGSVSTLKIQRTERGDSAVYLCASSFLRGRADTQYFGPGTRLTVL.

V usage is TRBV7-8 and J usage is TRBJ1-3, with D possibly TRBD1 on 6 matching bases. The CDR3 length is 16 residues. Trimming removed 2 bases from V and 1 base from J, with 12 bases in between. Germline CDR1 SGHVS, CDR2 FQNEAQ. The CDR3 region is CASSLLRGESGNTIYF. The CDR3 coding sequence is TGTGCCAGCAGCTTATTAAGGGGGGAATCTGGAAACACCATATATTTT.

There are a few counts of this clone. V gene TRBV7-8 combines with J gene TRBJ2-5, with 8 bases that match TRBD1. The length of the CDR3 is 13 residues. The V gene end was trimmed by 3 bases and the J gene end by 5 bases; junction bases not matched to a gene: 2. Germline CDR1 is SGHVS and CDR2 is FQNEAQ. The CDR3 spells CASSLDRAETQYF. The CDR3 DNA follows: TGTGCCAGCAGCTTGGACAGGGCTGAGACCCAGTACTTC.

V gene TRBV9 combines with J gene TRBJ1-1; no clear D gene. The CDR3 is made up of 17 amino acids. Germline lookup yields CDR1 SGDLS and CDR2 YYNGEE. The ends were cut back, 2 bases at V and 1 base at J, with 18 bases in the middle. CDR3 bases: TGTGCCAGCAGCGTTGGAGGGTTGGTGAGGAGGAACACTGAAGCTTTCTTT. Encoded protein: CASSVGGLVRRNTEAFF.

The chain combines TRBV7-9 with TRBJ1-1, with unresolved D. The CDR3 runs to 16 residues. The V end lost 3 bases, the J end lost 0 bases, and 14 bases lay between the germline ends. Germline values: CDR1 SEHNR, CDR2 FQNEAQ (reference sequence). The CDR3 here is CASSLTVRRVNTEAFF. Here the CDR3 DNA reads TGTGCCAGCAGCTTGACCGTGCGGAGGGTGAACACTGAAGCTTTCTTT.

V gene TRBV6-5 combines with J gene TRBJ2-1; 10 bases align to TRBD2. Trimming cost V 6 bases and J 7 bases; bases outside gene matches: 9. Per germline, CDR1 MNHEY and CDR2 SVGAGI. There are 15 residues in the CDR3. The CDR3 here is CASSPSGGGWNEQFF. DNA of the CDR3: TGTGCCAGCAGCCCCAGCGGGGGGGGCTGGAATGAGCAGTTCTTC.

This clone was observed a few times. The V gene is TRBV19, the J gene TRBJ2-7; possibly TRBD2 for D (6 bases). The V end was cut by 5 bases, the J end by 6 bases, with 11 bases between. Germline CDR1 LNHDA, CDR2 SQIVND (reference sequence). This CDR3 region has 12 residues. The CDR3: CASSPGTFEQYF. The CDR3 nucleotides are TGTGCCAGTAGTCCCGGGACTTTCGAGCAGTACTTC.

The rearrangement joins TRBV27 to TRBJ2-1, with TRBD2 matching over 11 bases. The CDR3 contains 15 residues. V shed 2 bases, J shed 3 bases, and the junction held 0 bases outside the gene matches. The germline V gene encodes CDR1 MNHEY and CDR2 SMNVEV (reference sequence). The CDR3 is CASSLGTSGYNEQFF. The CDR3 DNA reads TGTGCCAGCAGTTTAGGGACTAGCGGCTACAATGAGCAGTTCTTC.

There are a few counts of this clone. The chain couples TRBV10-2 to TRBJ2-6, with D possibly being TRBD1 (5 bases). Trimming left V 3 bases short and J 0 bases short, with 9 bases between. This CDR3 is 16 amino acids long. Germline CDR1 and CDR2: WSHSY and SAAADI. The CDR3 nucleotides are TGCGCCAGCAGTGACCCAGACAGCTCTGGGGCCAACGTCCTGACTTTC. Its translation: CASSDPDSSGANVLTF.

This clone turned up a few times. The rearrangement links TRBV7-9 to TRBJ1-2; D is unresolved. Germline loops: CDR1 SEHNR, CDR2 FQNEAQ (reference sequence). V was cut by 5 bases and J by 8 bases, with 18 bases left in between. The CDR3 spans 14 residues. CDR3 coding DNA: TGTGCCAGCAGCCCGCAGACTCAATTTTGGGGCTACACCTTC. It yields the protein CASSPQTQFWGYTF.

This sequence joins TRBV4-1 and TRBJ1-1; D is unclear. Germline-derived CDR1 and CDR2 are MGHRA and YSYEKL. Trimming removed 3 bases at V and 4 bases at J, with 18 bases between. The length of the CDR3 is 16 residues. In DNA form, the CDR3 reads TGCGCCAGCAGCCAGACGGTTGGACTGCGGAGCACTGAAGCTTTCTTT. It translates to CASSQTVGLRSTEAFF.

The rearrangement links TRBV5-4 to TRBJ2-3; 8 bases line up with TRBD2. Trimming removed 2 bases from V and 2 bases from J; junction bases left unmatched: 7. Germline V gene data show CDR1 as SGHNT and CDR2 as YYREEE (reference sequence). This CDR3 contains 16 residues. The CDR3 region is CASSFGSGGSTDTQYF. CDR3 coding DNA: TGTGCCAGCAGCTTTGGGAGCGGGGGATCCACAGATACGCAGTATTTT.

The V call is TRBV19, the J call TRBJ2-1; 7 nucleotides agree with TRBD2. With V trimmed by 3 bases and J by 6 bases, 8 bases remained unmatched. Germline values: CDR1 LNHDA, CDR2 SQIVND (reference sequence). The CDR3 has 15 amino acids. CDR3 loop: CASSIVAGDFNEQFF. The CDR3 DNA is TGTGCCAGTAGTATTGTGGCGGGGGACTTCAATGAGCAGTTCTTC.

In this sample, this clone turned up once. The chain combines TRBV6-1 with TRBJ2-7; D ambiguous. V dropped 0 bases and J dropped 3 bases, with 9 bases sitting between them. The CDR3 length is 14 residues. Germline V lookup: CDR1 MNHNS, CDR2 SASEGT. The CDR3 nucleotides read TGTGCCAGCAGTGAAGCGCGAACCGACTACGAGCAGTACTTC. Amino acid sequence: CASSEARTDYEQYF.

The V call is TRBV12-5, the J call TRBJ2-7; 10 positions match TRBD2. CDR1 and CDR2 from the germline V gene are LGHNT and FRNRAP. With V trimmed by 2 bases and J by 3 bases, 1 base remained unmatched. This CDR3 has 14 residues. The CDR3: CASGLTSGDYEQYF. CDR3 nucleotide sequence: TGTGCTAGTGGTTTGACTAGCGGGGACTACGAGCAGTACTTC.

The J gene is TRBJ2-7, the V gene TRBV4-3, with a weak D call TRBD1 (5 bases). Germline CDR1 and CDR2: LGHNA and YSLEER. Trimming removed 0 bases at V and 3 bases at J, with 12 bases between. The CDR3 consists of 15 residues. CDR3 DNA sequence: TGCGCCAGCAGCCAAGAAAGGGGTCCTGGCTACGAGCAGTACTTC. Amino acid sequence: CASSQERGPGYEQYF.